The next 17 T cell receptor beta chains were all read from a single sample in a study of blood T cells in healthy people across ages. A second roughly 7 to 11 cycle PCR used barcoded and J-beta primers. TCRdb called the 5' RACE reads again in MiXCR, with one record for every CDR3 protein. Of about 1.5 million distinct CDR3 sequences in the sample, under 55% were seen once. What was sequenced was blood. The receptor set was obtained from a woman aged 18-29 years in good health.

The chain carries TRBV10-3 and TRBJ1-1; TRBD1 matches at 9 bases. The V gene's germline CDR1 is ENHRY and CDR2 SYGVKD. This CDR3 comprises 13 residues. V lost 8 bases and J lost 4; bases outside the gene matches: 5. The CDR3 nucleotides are TGTGCCATCCGGACAGGGGAAGGCACTGAAGCTTTCTTT. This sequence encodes CAIRTGEGTEAFF.

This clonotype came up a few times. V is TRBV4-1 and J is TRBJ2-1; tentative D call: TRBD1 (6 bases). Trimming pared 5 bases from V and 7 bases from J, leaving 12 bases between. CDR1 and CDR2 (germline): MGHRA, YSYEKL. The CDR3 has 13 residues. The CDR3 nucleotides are TGCGCCAGCAGCTGCAGGGGCAGGAATGAGCAGTTCTTC. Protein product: CASSCRGRNEQFF.

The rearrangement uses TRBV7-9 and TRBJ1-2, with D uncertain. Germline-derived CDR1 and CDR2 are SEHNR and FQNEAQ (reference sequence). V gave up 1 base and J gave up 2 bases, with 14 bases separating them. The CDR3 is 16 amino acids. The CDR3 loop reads CASSLGSATPNYGYTF. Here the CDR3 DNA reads TGTGCCAGCAGCTTAGGTTCGGCCACCCCAAACTATGGCTACACCTTC.

The DNA for the CDR3 is TGTGCCAGCAGTTACTCGGCCACAGGGGCTACCTATGGCTACACCTTC. It is translated as CASSYSATGATYGYTF. The V call is TRBV6-5, the J call TRBJ1-2, with 7 bases aligning to TRBD1. Germline loops: CDR1 MNHEY, CDR2 SVGAGI. The CDR3 extends over 16 amino acids. V lost 0 bases and J lost 4; bases outside the gene matches: 8.

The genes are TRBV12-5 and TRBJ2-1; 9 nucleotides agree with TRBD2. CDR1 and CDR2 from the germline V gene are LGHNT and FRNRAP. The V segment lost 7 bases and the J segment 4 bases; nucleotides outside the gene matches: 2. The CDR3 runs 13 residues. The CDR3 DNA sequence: TGTGCTAGTGAGCGGGGGGTTTACAATGAGCAGTTCTTC. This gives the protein CASERGVYNEQFF.

This chain's CDR3 is CASSFSQVADTQYF. Here the CDR3 DNA reads TGCGCCAGCAGCTTCAGTCAGGTCGCAGATACGCAGTATTTT. The chain couples TRBV4-3 to TRBJ2-3; unclear D gene. The CDR3 has 14 residues. CDR1 and CDR2 from the germline V gene are LGHNA and YSLEER. The ends were cut back, 5 bases at V and 4 bases at J, with 13 bases in the middle.

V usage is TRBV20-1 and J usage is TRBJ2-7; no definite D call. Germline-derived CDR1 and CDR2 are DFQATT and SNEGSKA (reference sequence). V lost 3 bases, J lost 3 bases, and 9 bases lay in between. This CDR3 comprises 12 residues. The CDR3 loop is CSASDGDYEQYF. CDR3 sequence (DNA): TGCAGTGCTAGCGACGGAGACTACGAGCAGTACTTC.

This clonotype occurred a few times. CDR3 bases: TGCGCCAGCAGGAGGCAGGCTCAAGAGACCCAGTACTTC. It translates to CASRRQAQETQYF. The chain combines TRBV5-1 with TRBJ2-5; D uncertain. V dropped 5 bases and J dropped 2 bases, with 10 bases sitting between them. Germline CDR1 reads SGHRS; CDR2 reads YFSETQ. This CDR3 region has 13 residues.

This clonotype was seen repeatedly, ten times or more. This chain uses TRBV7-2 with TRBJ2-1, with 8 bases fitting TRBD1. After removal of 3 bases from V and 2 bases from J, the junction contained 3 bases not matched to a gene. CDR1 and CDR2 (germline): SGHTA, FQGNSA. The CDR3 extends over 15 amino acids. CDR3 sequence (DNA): TGTGCCAGCAGCTTGGACAGGGATACCTACAATGAGCAGTTCTTC. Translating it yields CASSLDRDTYNEQFF.

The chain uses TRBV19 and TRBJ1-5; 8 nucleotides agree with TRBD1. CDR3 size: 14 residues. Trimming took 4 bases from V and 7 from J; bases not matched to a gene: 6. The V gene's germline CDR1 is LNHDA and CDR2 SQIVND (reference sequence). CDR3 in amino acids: CASSNQGAGQPQHF. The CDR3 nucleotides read TGTGCCAGTAGTAACCAGGGGGCAGGACAGCCCCAGCATTTT.

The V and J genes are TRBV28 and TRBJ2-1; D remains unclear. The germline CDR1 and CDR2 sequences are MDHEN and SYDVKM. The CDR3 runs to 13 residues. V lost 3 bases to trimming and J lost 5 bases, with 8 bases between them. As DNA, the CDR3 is TGTGCCAGCAGTTTCCTGGAAAACAATGAGCAGTTCTTC. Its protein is CASSFLENNEQFF.

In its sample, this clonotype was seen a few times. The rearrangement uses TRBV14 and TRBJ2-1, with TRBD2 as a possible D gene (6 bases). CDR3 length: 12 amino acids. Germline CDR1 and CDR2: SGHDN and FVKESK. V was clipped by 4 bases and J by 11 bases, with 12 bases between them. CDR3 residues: CASSLPSEKQFF. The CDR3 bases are TGTGCCAGCAGCCTCCCTAGCGAGAAGCAGTTCTTC.

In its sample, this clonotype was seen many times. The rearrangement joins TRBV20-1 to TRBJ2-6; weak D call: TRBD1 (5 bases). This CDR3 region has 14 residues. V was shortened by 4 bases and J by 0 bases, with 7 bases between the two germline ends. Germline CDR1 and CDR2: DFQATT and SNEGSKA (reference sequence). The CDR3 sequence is CSAIDSSGANVLTF. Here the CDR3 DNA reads TGCAGTGCTATTGACAGCTCTGGGGCCAACGTCCTGACTTTC.

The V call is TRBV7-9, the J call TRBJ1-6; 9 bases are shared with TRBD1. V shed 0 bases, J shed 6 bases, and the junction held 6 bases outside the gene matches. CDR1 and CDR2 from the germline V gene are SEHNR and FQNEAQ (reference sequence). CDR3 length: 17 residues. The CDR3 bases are TGTGCCAGCAGCTTAGCGATGACAGGGGGTGGTAATTCACCCCTCCACTTT. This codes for CASSLAMTGGGNSPLHF.

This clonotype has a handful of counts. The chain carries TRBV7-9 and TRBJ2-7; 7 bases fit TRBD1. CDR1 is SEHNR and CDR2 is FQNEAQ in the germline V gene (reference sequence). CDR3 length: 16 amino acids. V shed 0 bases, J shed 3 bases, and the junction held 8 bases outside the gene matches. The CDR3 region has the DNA TGTGCCAGCAGCTTAGCCCCGACAGGGTTGGTCTACGAGCAGTACTTC. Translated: CASSLAPTGLVYEQYF.

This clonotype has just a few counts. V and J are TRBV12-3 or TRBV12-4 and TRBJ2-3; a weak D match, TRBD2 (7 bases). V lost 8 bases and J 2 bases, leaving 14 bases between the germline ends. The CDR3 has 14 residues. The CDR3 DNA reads TGTGCCAGCGTACTCCGGGGGGCCACAGATACGCAGTATTTT. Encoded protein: CASVLRGATDTQYF.

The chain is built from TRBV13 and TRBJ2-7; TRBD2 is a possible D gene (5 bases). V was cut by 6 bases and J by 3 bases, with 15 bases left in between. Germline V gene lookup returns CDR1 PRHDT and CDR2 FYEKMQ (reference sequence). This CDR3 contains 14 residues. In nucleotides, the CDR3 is TGTGCCAGCAGTCAACTAGGACGGGACTACGAGCAGTACTTC. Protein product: CASSQLGRDYEQYF.